Each of the 32 T cell receptor beta chains below was sequenced from the same sample in a study of patients and donors after allogeneic stem cell transplantation. TCRdb independently ran MiXCR on the RT-PCR reads; one entry per CDR3 protein. Counted here are 85,000 to 90,000 distinct CDR3 sequences, under 50% occurring once; the ten biggest clones make up approximately 60%. The sample taken for sequencing was blood, either unsorted or a sorted T cell fraction (not recorded which). The source is a human donor who was either an allogeneic HSCT recipient or a stem cell or donor lymphocyte infusion donor (not recorded which). It is not recorded whose cells these are; they may come from a transplant donor.

The chain is built from TRBV10-3 and TRBJ1-2; TRBD1 might be the D (5 bases). Looked up from germline, CDR1 is ENHRY and CDR2 is SYGVKD. CDR3 length equals 15 residues. With 9 bases removed from V and 4 bases from J, the gap between germline ends came to 21 bases. Here the CDR3 DNA reads TGTGCCATAAGCCCTCAGGCCCTGGGGACCTATGGCTACACCTTC. As protein: CAISPQALGTYGYTF.

The V gene is TRBV27, the J gene TRBJ1-6; D call uncertain. The CDR3 has 12 amino acids. Germline lookup yields CDR1 MNHEY and CDR2 SMNVEV (reference sequence). Trimming removed 0 bases at V and 7 bases at J, with 1 base between. Here the CDR3 reads CASSLSNSPLHF. CDR3 nucleotide sequence: TGTGCCAGCAGTTTATCAAATTCACCCCTCCACTTT.

The chain recombines TRBV15 with TRBJ2-1; 14 nucleotides match TRBD2. V shed 0 bases and J 5 bases; nucleotides not matched to a gene: 3. CDR1 and CDR2 (germline): LNHNV, YYDKDF (reference sequence). The CDR3 runs 17 residues. CDR3 region: CATSRDRTSGRHNEQFF. CDR3 nucleotide sequence: TGTGCCACCAGCAGAGATAGGACTAGCGGGAGGCACAATGAGCAGTTCTTC.

This clonotype was counted between two and nine times. V is TRBV29-1 and J is TRBJ2-4; D gene uncertain. V was pared by 5 bases and J by 1 base, with 6 bases between. The CDR3 consists of 12 residues. CDR1 and CDR2 (germline): SQVTM, ANQGSEA. CDR3 in amino acids: CSVWVAKNIQYF. As DNA, the CDR3 is TGCAGCGTTTGGGTTGCCAAAAACATTCAGTACTTC.

V is TRBV6-5 and J is TRBJ1-3, with no clear D. This CDR3 is built from 15 residues. Germline lookup yields CDR1 MNHEY and CDR2 SVGAGI. Between the trimmed V and J ends, which lost 0 bases and 0 bases, there was a span of 6 bases. The DNA for the CDR3 is TGTGCCAGCAGTTACTCCATGAACTCTGGAAACACCATATATTTT. Its translation is CASSYSMNSGNTIYF.

The rearrangement joins TRBV10-3 to TRBJ2-7; 13 bases align to TRBD2. The CDR3 has 14 residues. Trimming cost V 6 bases and J 4 bases; bases outside gene matches: 3. Germline V gene lookup returns CDR1 ENHRY and CDR2 SYGVKD. Written as DNA, the CDR3 is TGTGCCATCAGGACTAGCGGGAGGACGTACGAGCAGTACTTC. It specifies CAIRTSGRTYEQYF.

CDR3 sequence: CASSLESGSQYF. The DNA for the CDR3 is TGTGCCAGCAGTTTAGAGAGCGGGTCCCAGTACTTC. The V and J genes are TRBV12-3 or TRBV12-4 and TRBJ2-7; a weak D match, TRBD2 (6 bases). The CDR3 covers 12 residues. Trimming pared 1 base from V and 10 bases from J, leaving 11 bases between.

This clonotype was seen a few times. The gene calls are TRBV7-6 and TRBJ1-4; D is perhaps TRBD1 (5 bases). The CDR3 has 16 amino acids. Germline assignment: CDR1 SGHVS and CDR2 FNYEAQ. V was trimmed by 0 bases and J by 8 bases, leaving 16 bases between them. CDR3 in DNA: TGTGCCAGCAGCTTAGCACATCAGGGATCTAGGGAAAAACTGTTTTTT. This translates into CASSLAHQGSREKLFF. Together with reference TRBV7-6 and TRBJ1-4, the CDR3 gives the full variable domain: GAGVSQSPRYKVTKRGQDVALRCDPISGHVSLYWYRQALGQGPEFLTYFNYEAQQDKSGLPNDRFSAERPEGSISTLTIQRTEQRDSAMYRCASSLAHQGSREKLFFGSGTQLSVL.

The chain employs TRBV7-9 and TRBJ1-1; tentatively, D is TRBD1 (5 bases). V dropped 3 bases and J dropped 1 base, with 6 bases sitting between them. CDR1 is SEHNR and CDR2 is FQNEAQ in the germline V gene (reference sequence). The CDR3 consists of 13 residues. CDR3 protein: CASSFGANTEAFF. The CDR3 DNA sequence: TGTGCCAGCAGCTTTGGGGCGAACACTGAAGCTTTCTTT. Looking up the rest from reference TRBV7-9 and TRBJ1-1 gives the full variable domain: DTGVSQNPRHKITKRGQNVTFRCDPISEHNRLYWYRQTLGQGPEFLTYFQNEAQLEKSRLLSDRFSAERPKGSFSTLEIQRTEQGDSAMYLCASSFGANTEAFFGQGTRLTVV.

The chain employs TRBV6-5 and TRBJ1-2, with a tentative D call TRBD1 (6 bases). The CDR3 sequence is 16 residues long. Germline V lookup: CDR1 MNHEY, CDR2 SVGAGI. V was shortened by 5 bases and J by 7 bases, with 23 bases between the two germline ends. The chain's CDR3 is CASSKPTAGEGTGYTF. As DNA, the CDR3 is TGTGCCAGCAGTAAACCGACGGCAGGGGAGGGGACTGGCTACACCTTC.

The chain carries TRBV6-5 and TRBJ2-7; 11 bases fit TRBD2. The CDR3 has 15 residues. CDR1 MNHEY and CDR2 SVGAGI come from the germline V gene. The ends lost 0 bases at V and 3 bases at J; junction bases unmatched: 1. The CDR3 sequence is CASSYSLAGGYEQYF. CDR3 nucleotide sequence: TGTGCCAGCAGTTACTCTCTAGCGGGAGGCTACGAGCAGTACTTC.

The CDR3 is CASSLAVAPPREQYF. DNA for the CDR3: TGCGCCAGCAGCTTGGCGGTAGCACCTCCGAGAGAGCAGTACTTC. The V and J genes are TRBV5-1 and TRBJ2-7; D gene ambiguous. V was pared by 0 bases and J by 7 bases, with 17 bases between. Germline assignment: CDR1 SGHRS and CDR2 YFSETQ. The CDR3 length is 15 residues.

This clonotype was observed a few times. The chain is built from TRBV7-2 and TRBJ1-6; 7 bases agree with TRBD1. In germline, CDR1 is SGHTA, CDR2 FQGNSA. Germline trimming cut 2 bases from V and 7 bases from J; bases unmatched to any gene: 11. This CDR3 has 17 amino acids. The CDR3 region is CASSLLGQVRLNSPLHF. CDR3 nucleotide sequence: TGTGCCAGCAGCTTATTAGGACAGGTTCGGCTCAATTCACCCCTCCACTTT.

J is TRBJ1-1 and V is TRBV5-1; D is perhaps TRBD1 (5 bases). This CDR3 has 18 residues. V lost 0 bases and J 0 bases, leaving 18 bases between the germline ends. Germline V lookup: CDR1 SGHRS, CDR2 YFSETQ. The CDR3 region has the DNA TGCGCCAGCAGCTTGGCCCCTCTCTCCAGGGCCATGAACACTGAAGCTTTCTTT. This gives the protein CASSLAPLSRAMNTEAFF.

The CDR3 nucleotides are TGTGCCAGCAGTCTAACCGACTATGGCTACACCTTC. The encoded protein is CASSLTDYGYTF. The gene calls are TRBV12-3 or TRBV12-4 and TRBJ1-2; D gene ambiguous. Trimming removed 5 bases at V and 3 bases at J, with 7 bases between. The CDR3 is 12 amino acids.

The J gene is TRBJ2-7, the V gene TRBV12-3 or TRBV12-4; 10 bases are shared with TRBD2. The J segment lost 5 bases and the V segment lost 5 bases, leaving 6 bases of the junction unmatched. The CDR3 contains 14 residues. The DNA for the CDR3 is TGTGCCAGCAGTGCCTTAGCGGGAGGAGACGAGCAGTACTTC. Translation gives CASSALAGGDEQYF.

The V gene is TRBV7-9, the J gene TRBJ1-5, with 7 bases fitting TRBD1. The CDR3 consists of 17 residues. Per germline, CDR1 SEHNR and CDR2 FQNEAQ (reference sequence). The trim removed 5 bases at V and 0 bases at J, leaving 10 bases unmatched. CDR3 DNA sequence: TGTGCCAGCAGCCCAGGGACAGAGAAGTATAGCAATCAGCCCCAGCATTTT. It encodes CASSPGTEKYSNQPQHF.

The J gene is TRBJ1-2, the V gene TRBV3-1; TRBD1 matches 7 bases. CDR3 length: 15 amino acids. Germline V gene lookup returns CDR1 LGHDT and CDR2 YNNKEL (reference sequence). With V trimmed by 0 bases and J by 7 bases, 8 bases remained unmatched. In DNA, the CDR3 is TGTGCCAGCAGCCAAGAAGAGACAGGGAGATCTGGCTACACCTTC. Amino acid sequence: CASSQEETGRSGYTF.

This clonotype was observed a handful of times. The chain employs TRBV6-2 or TRBV6-3 and TRBJ1-1; D uncertain. Germline CDR1 MNHEY, CDR2 SVGEGT. V shed 6 bases and J shed 4 bases, with 12 bases lying between them. CDR3 size: 13 residues. Here the CDR3 reads CASRPVESTEAFF. As DNA, the CDR3 is TGTGCCAGCAGACCTGTAGAGAGCACTGAAGCTTTCTTT.

Worth noting for this clonotype: Since the CDR3 does not end with the conserved phenylalanine or tryptophan, this likely comes from a read error. It is unclear where the CDR3 begins or ends on the DNA, so no DNA is shown, and the CDR3 is as TCRdb lists it. The V and J genes are TRBV29-1 and TRBJ2-3; the D segment call TRBD2 is taken from the table without a DNA check. The CDR3 is 11 residues long, ends included. Germline V CDR1 and CDR2: SQVTM, ANQGSEA. The CDR3 sequence: CSVEDVGLAGI.

This clonotype was seen only a few times. The chain uses TRBV12-3 or TRBV12-4 and TRBJ1-1; a possible D gene is TRBD1 (5 bases). V was clipped by 3 bases and J by 7 bases, with 6 bases between them. The length of the CDR3 is 11 residues. CDR3 loop: CASSFGGEAFF. CDR3 DNA sequence: TGTGCCAGCAGTTTCGGGGGTGAAGCTTTCTTT.

This clonotype was counted between two and nine times. The chain has TRBV7-2 and TRBJ1-2; weak D call: TRBD1 (6 bases). Trimming shortened V by 5 bases and J by 0 bases, and 10 bases separated the two germline ends. The CDR3 sequence is 14 residues long. Germline V gene lookup returns CDR1 SGHTA and CDR2 FQGNSA. CDR3 DNA: TGTGCCAGCAGCCCCCGGGACACTAACTATGGCTACACCTTC. Translation gives CASSPRDTNYGYTF.

This clonotype was detected a few times. This chain connects TRBV27 to TRBJ1-4; D remains ambiguous. Trimming took off 6 bases at V and 7 bases at J, with 12 bases between the two ends. This CDR3 has 13 residues. Germline V CDR1 and CDR2: MNHEY, SMNVEV (reference sequence). The CDR3 loop is CASSPNMGEKLFF. The DNA for the CDR3 is TGTGCCAGCAGCCCTAACATGGGTGAAAAACTGTTTTTT.

V and J are TRBV12-3 or TRBV12-4 and TRBJ1-1, with D uncertain. This CDR3 is 14 amino acids long. The germline V and J ends were trimmed by 6 bases and 0 bases, with 11 bases remaining between them. The CDR3 nucleotides are TGTGCCAGCAGCCCACAGACCATGAACACTGAAGCTTTCTTT. This sequence encodes CASSPQTMNTEAFF.

The sample holds a few counts of this clonotype. The rearrangement joins TRBV11-2 to TRBJ2-3, with TRBD2 matching over 14 bases. CDR1 and CDR2 (germline): SGHAT, FQNNGV. The CDR3 consists of 18 residues. The ends lost 5 bases at V and 1 base at J; junction bases unmatched: 8. CDR3 coding DNA: TGTGCCAGCAGCCCCGGGACTAGCGGGAGCCTTGGCACAGATACGCAGTATTTT. Translation gives CASSPGTSGSLGTDTQYF.

The rearrangement links TRBV15 to TRBJ2-5; D not certain. Germline CDR1 and CDR2: LNHNV and YYDKDF (reference sequence). V was clipped by 8 bases and J by 7 bases, with 14 bases between them. The CDR3 consists of 12 residues. CDR3 loop: CATRSGPATQYF. The CDR3 DNA sequence: TGTGCCACCCGGTCCGGCCCCGCGACCCAGTACTTC.

This rearrangement joins TRBV28 to TRBJ1-5, with a possible D match to TRBD1 (5 bases). The germline gives CDR1 MDHEN, CDR2 SYDVKM. CDR3 length equals 14 residues. Trimming removed 5 bases from V and 7 bases from J, with 15 bases in between. The CDR3, as DNA: TGTGCCAGCAGTCCCCCCGCCAGGGACCAGCCCCAGCATTTT. This codes for CASSPPARDQPQHF.

V gene TRBV29-1 combines with J gene TRBJ1-1, with a possible D match to TRBD1 (5 bases). V shed 6 bases and J shed 0 bases, with 11 bases lying between them. The CDR3 contains 13 residues. Germline V gene lookup returns CDR1 SQVTM and CDR2 ANQGSEA. The CDR3 reads CSVKGRMNTEAFF. The CDR3 DNA follows: TGCAGCGTAAAGGGACGGATGAACACTGAAGCTTTCTTT. Supplemented by reference TRBV29-1 and TRBJ1-1, the full variable domain reads SAVISQKPSRDICQRGTSLTIQCQVDSQVTMMFWYRQQPGQSLTLIATANQGSEATYESGFVIDKFPISRPNLTFSTLTVSNMSPEDSSIYLCSVKGRMNTEAFFGQGTRLTVV.

This chain uses TRBV9 with TRBJ2-5; 7 positions agree with TRBD2. Trimming cost V 0 bases and J 4 bases; bases outside gene matches: 3. CDR3 length: 14 amino acids. The germline V gene has CDR1 SGDLS and CDR2 YYNGEE. CDR3 protein: CASSVGPSGETQYF. The DNA of the CDR3 is TGTGCCAGCAGCGTAGGTCCTAGCGGAGAGACCCAGTACTTC.

The V gene is TRBV18, the J gene TRBJ2-5; D remains ambiguous. CDR1 and CDR2 (germline): KGHSH, LQKENI. This CDR3 has 15 amino acids. V dropped 5 bases and J dropped 2 bases, with 15 bases sitting between them. The CDR3 region is CASSNAGSPQETQYF. The CDR3 DNA follows: TGTGCCAGCTCAAATGCCGGCTCCCCTCAAGAGACCCAGTACTTC.

J is TRBJ1-2 and V is TRBV29-1; D is perhaps TRBD1 (6 bases). V was pared by 6 bases and J by 7 bases, with 12 bases between. The germline CDR1 and CDR2 sequences are SQVTM and ANQGSEA. The CDR3 has 11 residues. The CDR3 sequence is CSVENRVGYTF. The CDR3 coding sequence is TGCAGCGTCGAGAACAGGGTTGGCTACACCTTC. The variable domain in full, with the rest retrieved from reference TRBV29-1 and TRBJ1-2, is SAVISQKPSRDICQRGTSLTIQCQVDSQVTMMFWYRQQPGQSLTLIATANQGSEATYESGFVIDKFPISRPNLTFSTLTVSNMSPEDSSIYLCSVENRVGYTFGSGTRLTVV.

This chain joins TRBV5-5 and TRBJ2-1, with TRBD1 matching 7 bases. The junction had 7 bases not matched to a gene; V was cut back by 2 bases and J by 8 bases. CDR1 is SGHKS, CDR2 YYEKEE, per germline (reference sequence). This CDR3 is built from 14 residues. DNA for the CDR3: TGTGCCAGCAGCTTAGTTCAAGGGGGCCATGAGCAGTTCTTC. It translates to CASSLVQGGHEQFF.